The 13 T cell receptor beta chains presented below share a single source sample, sequenced in a study of blood T cell repertoires in COVID-19. Clones were read by immunoSEQ multiplex PCR, and TCRdb kept only the in-frame ones, dropping some. Of fewer than 250,000 clones in the sample, about 88% were seen once. Sample: PBMCs or T cells enriched from blood (not recorded which). The receptors were sampled from a woman between 40 and 50 years old in a cohort exposed to, infected with or recovered from COVID-19 (not recorded which).

In DNA, the CDR3 is TGTGCCAGCAGTAAACAGGGTTCCGGGGCCAACGTCCTGACTTTC. Translation gives CASSKQGSGANVLTF. The chain joins TRBV6-5 to TRBJ2-6; D is perhaps TRBD1 (6 bases). The germline gives CDR1 MNHEY, CDR2 SVGAGI. The CDR3 covers 15 residues. Trimming took 5 bases from V and 4 from J, leaving 12 bases between them.

Only one count was recorded for this clone. The chain employs TRBV9 and TRBJ1-1, with 7 positions matching TRBD1. The CDR3 contains 18 residues. V shed 4 bases and J 4 bases; nucleotides not matched to a gene: 19. Germline CDR1 SGDLS, CDR2 YYNGEE. The CDR3 loop is CASSPREGAPNWGTEAFF. CDR3 coding DNA: TGTGCCAGCAGCCCCAGAGAGGGGGCACCTAATTGGGGCACTGAAGCTTTCTTT.

J is TRBJ2-2 and V is TRBV2; 10 bases map to TRBD1. The CDR3 is 16 residues long. The germline V gene encodes CDR1 SNHLY and CDR2 FYNNEI. Trimming cost V 8 bases and J 0 bases; bases outside gene matches: 6. CDR3 in amino acids: CASGDRGPSNTGELFF. CDR3 DNA sequence: TGTGCCAGCGGAGACAGGGGGCCTTCGAACACCGGGGAGCTGTTTTTT.

The chain uses TRBV5-5 and TRBJ1-2, with 11 bases fitting TRBD1. CDR1 and CDR2 (germline): SGHKS, YYEKEE (reference sequence). The CDR3 loop spans 13 amino acids. Trimming took 5 bases from V and 8 from J; bases not matched to a gene: 5. The CDR3 protein is CASRDRGPGGYTF. Here the CDR3 DNA reads TGTGCCAGCAGGGACAGGGGGCCTGGGGGCTACACCTTC.

J is TRBJ2-3 and V is TRBV27; 13 bases map to TRBD2. The CDR3 sequence is 16 residues long. The V and J ends lost 5 bases and 9 bases, in that order; junction bases with no gene match: 11. Germline values: CDR1 MNHEY, CDR2 SMNVEV (reference sequence). CDR3 DNA: TGTGCCAGCAGTCCCAGGACTAGCGGGGGCCTTCGGACGCAGTATTTT. The encoded protein is CASSPRTSGGLRTQYF.

The chain joins TRBV5-1 to TRBJ2-7; 12 bases are shared with TRBD1. V shed 4 bases and J 4 bases; nucleotides not matched to a gene: 3. The CDR3 extends over 14 amino acids. CDR1 and CDR2 from the germline V gene are SGHRS and YFSETQ. The CDR3 sequence is CASSRDRGRYEQYF. The DNA for the CDR3 is TGCGCCAGCAGCAGGGACAGGGGGCGATACGAGCAGTACTTC.

The chain links TRBV10-1 to TRBJ2-7, with 7 positions matching TRBD2. This CDR3 contains 14 residues. Trimming at V came to 6 bases and at J to 0 bases, leaving 5 bases not matched to a gene. Per the germline V gene, CDR1 is WNHNN and CDR2 is SYGVQD (reference sequence). DNA for the CDR3: TGCGCCAGCAGCCCCGGGACTACCTCCTACGAGCAGTACTTC. This gives the protein CASSPGTTSYEQYF.

V is TRBV27 and J is TRBJ1-6; D unresolved. Germline lookup yields CDR1 MNHEY and CDR2 SMNVEV (reference sequence). V was cut by 5 bases and J by 7 bases, with 15 bases left in between. The CDR3 contains 15 residues. CDR3 DNA: TGTGCCAGCAGTCCAGGACGGGAAGACAATTCACCCCTCCACTTT. Encoded protein: CASSPGREDNSPLHF.

The chain recombines TRBV23-1 with TRBJ1-4; D possibly corresponds to TRBD1 (6 bases). TRBV23-1 is an open reading frame, and its role is uncertain. This CDR3 comprises 14 residues. Trimming left V 5 bases short and J 8 bases short, with 15 bases between. The CDR3 protein is CASSGGQGWEKLFF. The CDR3 DNA reads as TGCGCCAGCAGTGGGGGACAAGGCTGGGAAAAACTGTTTTTT.

The chain links TRBV9 to TRBJ1-2, with D perhaps TRBD1 (5 bases). The CDR3 is made up of 16 amino acids. Trimming took 7 bases from V and 4 from J, leaving 23 bases between them. The germline V gene encodes CDR1 SGDLS and CDR2 YYNGEE. In nucleotides, the CDR3 is TGTGCCAGCGGACGGGGAGGGGACCTGGGGAGCTATGGCTACACCTTC. Translating gives CASGRGGDLGSYGYTF. Full variable domain (rest looked up from reference TRBV9 and TRBJ1-2): DSGVTQTPKHLITATGQRVTLRCSPRSGDLSVYWYQQSLDQGLQFLIQYYNGEERAKGNILERFSAQQFPDLHSELNLSSLELGDSALYFCASGRGGDLGSYGYTFGSGTRLTVV.

V gene TRBV5-1 combines with J gene TRBJ2-7; 8 bases fit TRBD2. The CDR3 length is 13 residues. V was pared by 2 bases and J by 3 bases, with 1 base of the junction left unmatched. The germline V gene has CDR1 SGHRS and CDR2 YFSETQ. This CDR3 is CASSFAGGYEQYF. The DNA of the CDR3 is TGCGCCAGCAGCTTCGCGGGGGGCTACGAGCAGTACTTC.

This chain links TRBV4-2 with TRBJ2-7; 10 bases line up with TRBD1. This CDR3 is 15 amino acids long. V shed 6 bases and J 2 bases; nucleotides not matched to a gene: 7. Germline lookup yields CDR1 LGHNA and CDR2 YNFKEQ. The CDR3 reads CASSLPGQGTYEQYF. The CDR3 bases are TGTGCCAGCAGTTTGCCGGGACAGGGGACCTACGAGCAGTACTTC.

This chain joins TRBV25-1 and TRBJ1-5; D not certain. CDR1 and CDR2 from the germline V gene are MGHDK and SYGVNS. Between the trimmed V and J ends, which lost 3 bases and 0 bases, there was a span of 9 bases. The CDR3 is made up of 15 amino acids. The CDR3 loop is CASSEGDYSNQPQHF. DNA for the CDR3: TGTGCCAGCAGTGAGGGAGATTATAGCAATCAGCCCCAGCATTTT.